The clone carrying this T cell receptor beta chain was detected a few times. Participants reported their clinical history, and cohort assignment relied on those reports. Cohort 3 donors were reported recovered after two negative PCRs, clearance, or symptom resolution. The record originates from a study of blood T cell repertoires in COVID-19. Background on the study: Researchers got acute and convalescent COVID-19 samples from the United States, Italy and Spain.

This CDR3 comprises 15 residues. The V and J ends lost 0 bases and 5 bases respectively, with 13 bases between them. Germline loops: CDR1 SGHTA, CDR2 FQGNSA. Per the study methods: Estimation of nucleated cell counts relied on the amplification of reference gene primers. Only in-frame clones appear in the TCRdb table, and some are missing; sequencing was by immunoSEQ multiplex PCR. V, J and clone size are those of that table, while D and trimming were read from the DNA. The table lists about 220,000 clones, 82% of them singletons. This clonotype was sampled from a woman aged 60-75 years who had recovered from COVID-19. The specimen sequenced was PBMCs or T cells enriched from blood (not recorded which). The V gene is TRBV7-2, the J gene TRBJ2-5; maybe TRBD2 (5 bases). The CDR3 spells CASSLARASSETQYF. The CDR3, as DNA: TGTGCCAGCAGCTTAGCCCGGGCTAGCTCCGAGACCCAGTACTTC.